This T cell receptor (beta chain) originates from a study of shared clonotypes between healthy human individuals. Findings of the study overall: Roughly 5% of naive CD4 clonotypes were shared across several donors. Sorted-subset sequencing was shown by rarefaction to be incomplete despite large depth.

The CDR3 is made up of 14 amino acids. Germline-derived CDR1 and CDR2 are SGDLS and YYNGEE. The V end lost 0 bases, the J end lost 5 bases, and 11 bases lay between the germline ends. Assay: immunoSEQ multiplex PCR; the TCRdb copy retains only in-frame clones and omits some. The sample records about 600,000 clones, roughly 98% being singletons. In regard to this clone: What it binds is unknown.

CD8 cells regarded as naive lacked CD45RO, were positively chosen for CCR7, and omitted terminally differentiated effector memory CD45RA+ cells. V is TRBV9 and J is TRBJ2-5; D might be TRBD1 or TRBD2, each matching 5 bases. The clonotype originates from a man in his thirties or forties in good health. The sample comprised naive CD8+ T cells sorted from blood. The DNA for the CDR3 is TGTGCCAGCAGCGTAGAGTCGTGGGGGGAGACCCAGTACTTC. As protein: CASSVESWGETQYF.